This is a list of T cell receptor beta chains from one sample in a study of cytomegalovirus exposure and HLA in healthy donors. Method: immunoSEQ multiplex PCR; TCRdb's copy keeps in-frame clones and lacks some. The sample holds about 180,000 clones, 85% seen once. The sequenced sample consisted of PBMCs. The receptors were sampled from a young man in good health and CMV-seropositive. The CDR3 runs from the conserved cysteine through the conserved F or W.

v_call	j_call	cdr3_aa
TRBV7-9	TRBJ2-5	CASSSTSQGWETQYF
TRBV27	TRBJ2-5	CASSFRGVAWTGEETQYF
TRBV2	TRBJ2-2	CASSALGGNTGELFF
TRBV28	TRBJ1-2	CASIEDRGRSGYTF
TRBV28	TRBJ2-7	CASSETGGTYEQYF
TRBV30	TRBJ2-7	CAWGGRSGRAGGQYF
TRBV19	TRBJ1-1	CASSVFDRTEAFF
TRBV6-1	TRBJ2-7	CASGQGAFYEQYF
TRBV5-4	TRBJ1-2	CASSLSEGAVGYTF
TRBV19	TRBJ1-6	CASSSRFGGKGSPLHF
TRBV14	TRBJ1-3	CASSPTHSGNTIYF
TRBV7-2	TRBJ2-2	CASSQRGGRTGELFF
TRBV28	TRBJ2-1	CASTEGMNEQFF